These 24 T cell receptor beta chains originate from one sample sequenced in a study of Ad26.COV2.S vaccination and SARS-CoV-2 variants. The treatment: about 20 received Ad26.COV2.S at low or high dose, single or two shots; five or six received placebo; per-sample allocation not given. Vaccine and placebo recipients were sampled on day 63 after the first injection. The method was immunoSEQ multiplex PCR; TCRdb's version includes in-frame clones alone and lacks a portion of them. The top ten clones hold under 2% of a sample with some 410,000 clones, about 90% of them seen once. The source material was peripheral blood, sampled in a trial of Ad26.COV2.S vaccine versus placebo. Every receptor here comes from a person aged 18-60 years who received the Ad26.COV2.S COVID-19 vaccine or a placebo.

For this clone: The same CDR3 can be traced to other DNA sequences in this sample. The chain recombines TRBV11-2 with TRBJ1-2; TRBD1 aligns across 7 bases. Germline V gene data show CDR1 as SGHAT and CDR2 as FQNNGV. The V segment lost 5 bases and the J segment 2 bases; nucleotides outside the gene matches: 2. There are 13 residues in the CDR3. CDR3 coding DNA: TGTGCCAGCAGCCCGGGACAGAACTATGGCTACACCTTC. It specifies CASSPGQNYGYTF. Using reference TRBV11-2 and TRBJ1-2 for the parts outside the CDR3, the full variable domain is EAGVAQSPRYKIIEKRQSVAFWCNPISGHATLYWYQQILGQGPKLLIQFQNNGVVDDSQLPKDRFSAERLKGVDSTLKIQPAKLEDSAVYLCASSPGQNYGYTFGSGTRLTVV.

V is TRBV6-6 and J is TRBJ1-1, with unresolved D. Between the trimmed V and J ends, which lost 2 bases and 1 base, there was a span of 8 bases. The length of the CDR3 is 14 residues. CDR1 and CDR2 (germline): MNHNY, SVGAGI (reference sequence). The CDR3 here is CASSYETPNTEAFF. Written as DNA, the CDR3 is TGTGCCAGCAGTTACGAGACTCCGAACACTGAAGCTTTCTTT.

This clone was counted between two and nine times. This chain links TRBV12-3 or TRBV12-4 with TRBJ2-2, with D unclear. Trimming removed 8 bases from V and 7 bases from J, with 11 bases in between. CDR3 size: 12 residues. This CDR3 is CASARLDGELFF. The CDR3 DNA is TGTGCCAGCGCGCGTCTTGACGGGGAGCTGTTTTTT.

The count of this clone is one. V usage is TRBV14 and J usage is TRBJ1-1, with 9 bases matching TRBD1. CDR3 size: 16 residues. V shed 4 bases, J shed 4 bases, and the junction held 10 bases outside the gene matches. Germline CDR1 reads SGHDN; CDR2 reads FVKESK. The chain's CDR3 is CASSPLGQGSLTEAFF. CDR3 bases: TGTGCCAGCAGCCCCCTTGGACAGGGGAGTCTCACTGAAGCTTTCTTT.

This rearrangement joins TRBV9 to TRBJ2-3; possibly TRBD2 for D (6 bases). Per germline, CDR1 SGDLS and CDR2 YYNGEE. V shed 0 bases and J shed 6 bases, with 14 bases lying between them. CDR3 length: 15 residues. CDR3 nucleotide sequence: TGTGCCAGCAGCGTAGTTGGGGGGTCCTGGGATACGCAGTATTTT. It encodes CASSVVGGSWDTQYF.

The chain links TRBV6-6 to TRBJ2-7; D is unresolved. Germline-derived CDR1 and CDR2 are MNHNY and SVGAGI (reference sequence). This CDR3 contains 14 residues. The ends were cut back, 6 bases at V and 0 bases at J, with 12 bases in the middle. CDR3 loop: CASSSRATSYEQYF. The CDR3, as DNA: TGTGCCAGCAGCAGCCGGGCTACCTCCTACGAGCAGTACTTC.

The genes are TRBV27 and TRBJ2-1; 7 bases fit TRBD2. The CDR3 consists of 13 residues. Germline CDR1 reads MNHEY; CDR2 reads SMNVEV (reference sequence). The junction had 10 bases not matched to a gene; V was cut back by 4 bases and J by 13 bases. DNA for the CDR3: TGTGCCAGCAGTTCGGTCCGGGGAGGGAATCAGTTCTTC. Amino acid sequence: CASSSVRGGNQFF.

This clone was detected only once. The chain combines TRBV5-8 with TRBJ1-3; D not certain. Per the germline V gene, CDR1 is SGHTS and CDR2 is YDEGEE. Trimming took off 0 bases at V and 4 bases at J, with 14 bases between the two ends. The CDR3 runs to 16 residues. The CDR3 DNA reads TGTGCCAGCAGCTTGGGAACACTAGGAAGCGGAAACACCATATATTTT. It translates to CASSLGTLGSGNTIYF.

The chain joins TRBV12-3 or TRBV12-4 to TRBJ1-2; D is ambiguous. CDR3 length: 13 residues. Between the trimmed V and J ends, which lost 5 bases and 4 bases, there was a span of 11 bases. The CDR3 sequence: CASSPGSPYGYTF. CDR3 nucleotide sequence: TGTGCCAGCAGTCCCGGTAGTCCCTATGGCTACACCTTC.

The chain employs TRBV2 and TRBJ1-1, with 9 bases lining up with TRBD1. The germline gives CDR1 SNHLY, CDR2 FYNNEI. The CDR3 spans 13 residues. With V trimmed by 6 bases and J by 5 bases, 4 bases remained unmatched. The CDR3 loop reads CASSRTGVTEAFF. Here the CDR3 DNA reads TGTGCCAGCAGCCGGACAGGGGTGACTGAAGCTTTCTTT.

In this sample, this clone turned up a few times. The V call is TRBV9, the J call TRBJ2-7; 7 bases fit TRBD1. The germline CDR1 and CDR2 sequences are SGDLS and YYNGEE. The CDR3 is 14 residues long. Trimming at V came to 4 bases and at J to 6 bases, leaving 10 bases not matched to a gene. The CDR3 sequence: CASSPQQGKVEQYF. Written as DNA, the CDR3 is TGTGCCAGCAGCCCCCAACAGGGGAAGGTCGAGCAGTACTTC. Full variable domain (remainder filled in from reference TRBV9 and TRBJ2-7): DSGVTQTPKHLITATGQRVTLRCSPRSGDLSVYWYQQSLDQGLQFLIQYYNGEERAKGNILERFSAQQFPDLHSELNLSSLELGDSALYFCASSPQQGKVEQYFGPGTRLTVT.

The J gene is TRBJ2-7, the V gene TRBV27; the D is unclear. The germline CDR1 and CDR2 sequences are MNHEY and SMNVEV (reference sequence). Trimming shortened V by 0 bases and J by 3 bases, and 12 bases separated the two germline ends. The CDR3 is made up of 15 amino acids. CDR3 sequence: CASSLSGGLVYEQYF. CDR3 DNA: TGTGCCAGCAGTTTATCAGGCGGTTTGGTCTACGAGCAGTACTTC.

This rearrangement joins TRBV27 to TRBJ1-4; the D gene is possibly TRBD1 (5 bases). CDR3 size: 15 residues. Germline V gene lookup returns CDR1 MNHEY and CDR2 SMNVEV (reference sequence). V gave up 5 bases and J gave up 7 bases, with 17 bases separating them. The CDR3: CASSLDSLVVEKLFF. The CDR3 nucleotides are TGTGCCAGCAGTCTCGACAGTCTAGTTGTTGAAAAACTGTTTTTT.

This chain links TRBV18 with TRBJ1-1; tentative D call: TRBD1 (5 bases). Trimming took 7 bases from V and 2 from J, leaving 11 bases between them. The CDR3 covers 13 residues. Germline CDR1 is KGHSH and CDR2 is LQKENI. Here the CDR3 reads CASLTGLNTEAFF. CDR3 bases: TGTGCCAGCTTAACAGGACTCAACACTGAAGCTTTCTTT.

The J gene is TRBJ1-2, the V gene TRBV3-1 (or the pseudogene TRBV3-2); 7 bases align to TRBD1. V was pared by 6 bases and J by 1 base, with 2 bases of the junction left unmatched. Germline lookup yields CDR1 LGHDT and CDR2 YNNKEL (reference sequence). The length of the CDR3 is 13 residues. CDR3 nucleotide sequence: TGTGCCAGCAGGGACAGGAATAACTATGGCTACACCTTC. It translates to CASRDRNNYGYTF.

This clone was found a few times. As DNA, the CDR3 is TGTGCCAGCAGCCCCCCCCTAGCGGGGGGAGGCAGTGAGCAGTTCTTC. Translating gives CASSPPLAGGGSEQFF. The J gene is TRBJ2-1, the V gene TRBV7-9, with 11 nucleotides matching TRBD2. This CDR3 comprises 16 residues. Trimming cost V 5 bases and J 9 bases; bases outside gene matches: 12. The V gene's germline CDR1 is SEHNR and CDR2 FQNEAQ (reference sequence).

This chain uses TRBV7-9 with TRBJ2-1; the D gene could be TRBD1 or TRBD2 (5 bases each). Germline CDR1 is SEHNR and CDR2 is FQNEAQ (reference sequence). CDR3 length: 14 residues. V lost 2 bases to trimming and J lost 6 bases, with 11 bases between them. The chain's CDR3 is CASSLLGTGNEQFF. CDR3 in DNA: TGTGCCAGCAGCTTACTAGGGACGGGCAATGAGCAGTTCTTC.

Regarding this clone: Within the sample, other DNA sequences also encode this same CDR3. V usage is TRBV9 and J usage is TRBJ1-4, with TRBD1 identical over 7 bases. This CDR3 is 15 amino acids long. Germline CDR1 SGDLS, CDR2 YYNGEE. With V trimmed by 3 bases and J by 4 bases, 6 bases remained unmatched. The CDR3 DNA reads as TGTGCCAGCAGCGCCTGGACAGGAGGTAATGAAAAACTGTTTTTT. Translating gives CASSAWTGGNEKLFF.

V is TRBV18 and J is TRBJ2-4, with a tentative D call TRBD1 (5 bases). The CDR3 loop spans 17 amino acids. V dropped 3 bases and J dropped 0 bases, with 15 bases sitting between them. In germline, CDR1 is KGHSH, CDR2 LQKENI. DNA of the CDR3: TGTGCCAGCTCACCCTCCAGGGTCCAAGTAGCCAAAAACATTCAGTACTTC. Amino acids: CASSPSRVQVAKNIQYF.

The chain has TRBV12-2 and TRBJ2-7; TRBD2, the D gene given by the table, was not confirmed from the DNA. TRBV12-2 is deemed a pseudogene. The CDR3 consists of 15 residues. The CDR3 sequence: CASRLLPSGDNEQYF. The CDR3 DNA reads as TGTGCAAGTCGCTTATTGCCCTCCGGGGATAACGAGCAGTACTTC.

J is TRBJ1-2 and V is TRBV27, with 8 bases that match TRBD1. Germline V lookup: CDR1 MNHEY, CDR2 SMNVEV (reference sequence). V lost 4 bases to trimming and J lost 6 bases; unmatched junction nucleotides: 7. The CDR3 is 14 amino acids. CDR3 DNA sequence: TGTGCCAGCAGTTACCTAGGACAGGGCAATGGCTACACCTTC. As protein: CASSYLGQGNGYTF.

The CDR3 sequence is CAWTGLHSPLHF. DNA of the CDR3: TGTGCCTGGACCGGGCTGCACTCACCCCTCCACTTT. The V gene is TRBV30, the J gene TRBJ1-6; D gene uncertain. The germline V and J ends were trimmed by 4 bases and 10 bases, with 11 bases remaining between them. CDR3 size: 12 residues. Germline CDR1 reads GTSNPN; CDR2 reads SVGIG (reference sequence).

V and J are TRBV7-9 and TRBJ1-2, with D unclear. The germline V gene has CDR1 SEHNR and CDR2 FQNEAQ (reference sequence). The CDR3 loop spans 16 amino acids. V was pared by 0 bases and J by 4 bases, with 15 bases between. CDR3 nucleotides: TGTGCCAGCAGCTTAGCTGGACCGAGGAAGCTCTATGGCTACACCTTC. As protein: CASSLAGPRKLYGYTF. Complete variable domain (other parts from reference TRBV7-9 and TRBJ1-2): DTGVSQNPRHKITKRGQNVTFRCDPISEHNRLYWYRQTLGQGPEFLTYFQNEAQLEKSRLLSDRFSAERPKGSFSTLEIQRTEQGDSAMYLCASSLAGPRKLYGYTFGSGTRLTVV.

The V call is TRBV30, the J call TRBJ2-7; unclear D gene. V gave up 0 bases and J gave up 1 base, with 7 bases separating them. There are 13 residues in the CDR3. CDR1 is GTSNPN, CDR2 SVGIG, per germline (reference sequence). The CDR3 is CAWSVYRSYEQYF. In nucleotides, the CDR3 is TGTGCCTGGAGTGTTTACAGATCCTACGAGCAGTACTTC.